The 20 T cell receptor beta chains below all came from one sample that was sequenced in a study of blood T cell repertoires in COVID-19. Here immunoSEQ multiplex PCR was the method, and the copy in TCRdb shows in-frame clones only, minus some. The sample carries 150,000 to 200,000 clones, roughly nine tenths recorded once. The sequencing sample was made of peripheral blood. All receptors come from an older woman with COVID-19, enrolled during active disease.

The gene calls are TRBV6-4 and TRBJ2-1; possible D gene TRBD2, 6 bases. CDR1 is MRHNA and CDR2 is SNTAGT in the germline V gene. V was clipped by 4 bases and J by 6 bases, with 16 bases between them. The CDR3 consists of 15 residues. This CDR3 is CASSARGEVSNEQFF. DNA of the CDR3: TGTGCCAGCAGTGCCCGTGGGGAGGTGTCCAATGAGCAGTTCTTC.

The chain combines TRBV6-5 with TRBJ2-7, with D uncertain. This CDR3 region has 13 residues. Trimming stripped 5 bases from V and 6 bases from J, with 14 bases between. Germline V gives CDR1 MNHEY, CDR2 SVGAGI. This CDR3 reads CASSPLVRGEQYF. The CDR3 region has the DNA TGTGCCAGCAGTCCTCTAGTGAGAGGCGAGCAGTACTTC.

The CDR3 bases are TGTGCCAGCAGTTACACAATTGGAGTCTACGAGCAGTACTTC. As protein: CASSYTIGVYEQYF. The chain carries TRBV6-2 or TRBV6-3 and TRBJ2-7; D gene ambiguous. CDR1 and CDR2 from the germline V gene are MNHEY and SVGEGT. The CDR3 runs 14 residues. Trimming pared 2 bases from V and 3 bases from J, leaving 11 bases between.

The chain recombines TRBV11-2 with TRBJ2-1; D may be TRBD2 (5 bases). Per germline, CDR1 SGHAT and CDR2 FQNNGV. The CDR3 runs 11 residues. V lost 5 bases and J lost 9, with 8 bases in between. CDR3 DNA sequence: TGTGCCAGCAGCGCTACTAGTGAGCAGTTCTTC. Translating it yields CASSATSEQFF. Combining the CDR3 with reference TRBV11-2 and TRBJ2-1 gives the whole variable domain EAGVAQSPRYKIIEKRQSVAFWCNPISGHATLYWYQQILGQGPKLLIQFQNNGVVDDSQLPKDRFSAERLKGVDSTLKIQPAKLEDSAVYLCASSATSEQFFGPGTRLTVL.

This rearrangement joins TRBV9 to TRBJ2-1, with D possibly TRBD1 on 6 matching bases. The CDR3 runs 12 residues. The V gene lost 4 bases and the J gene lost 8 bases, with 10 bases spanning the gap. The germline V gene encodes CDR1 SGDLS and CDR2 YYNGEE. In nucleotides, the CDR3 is TGTGCCAGCAGCCGGGACACTGATGAGCAGTTCTTC. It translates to CASSRDTDEQFF.

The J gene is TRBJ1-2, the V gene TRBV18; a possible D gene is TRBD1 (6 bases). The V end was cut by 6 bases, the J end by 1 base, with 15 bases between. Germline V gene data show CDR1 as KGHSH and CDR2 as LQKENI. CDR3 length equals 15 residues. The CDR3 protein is CASSPETGDNYGYTF. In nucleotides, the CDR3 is TGTGCCAGCTCTCCCGAGACAGGAGATAACTATGGCTACACCTTC.

CDR3 amino acids: CSVAGTSGSYEQYF. CDR3 DNA: TGCAGCGTGGCAGGGACTAGCGGTTCCTACGAGCAGTACTTC. The J gene is TRBJ2-7, the V gene TRBV29-1; 11 nucleotides align to TRBD2. Germline V gene lookup returns CDR1 SQVTM and CDR2 ANQGSEA. V dropped 6 bases and J dropped 1; count of bases not matched to a gene: 5. The length of the CDR3 is 14 residues.

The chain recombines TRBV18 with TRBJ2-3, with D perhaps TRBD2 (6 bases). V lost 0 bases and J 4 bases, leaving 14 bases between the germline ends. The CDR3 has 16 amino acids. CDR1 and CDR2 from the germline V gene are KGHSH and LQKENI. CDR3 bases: TGTGCCAGCTCACCACCGGGCCTAGCGAAGGCAGATACGCAGTATTTT. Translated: CASSPPGLAKADTQYF.

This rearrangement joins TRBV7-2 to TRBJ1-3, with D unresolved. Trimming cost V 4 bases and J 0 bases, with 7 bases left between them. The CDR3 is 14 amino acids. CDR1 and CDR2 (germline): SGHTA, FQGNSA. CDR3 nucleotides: TGTGCCAGCAGCTCATTTAGCTCTGGAAACACCATATATTTT. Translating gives CASSSFSSGNTIYF.

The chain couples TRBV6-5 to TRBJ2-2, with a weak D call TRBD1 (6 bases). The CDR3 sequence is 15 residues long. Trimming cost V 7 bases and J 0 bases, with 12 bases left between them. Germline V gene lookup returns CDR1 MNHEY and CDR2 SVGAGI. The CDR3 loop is CASTQGTANTGELFF. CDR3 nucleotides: TGTGCCAGCACCCAGGGGACGGCGAACACCGGGGAGCTGTTTTTT.

CDR3 coding DNA: TGTGCCAGCAACGGACTGGGTAGCGAGCAGTACTTC. Amino acids: CASNGLGSEQYF. The chain has TRBV5-4 and TRBJ2-7; TRBD2 might be the D (5 bases). Trimming took 6 bases from V and 6 from J, leaving 13 bases between them. Germline V gives CDR1 SGHNT, CDR2 YYREEE (reference sequence). The CDR3 runs to 12 residues.

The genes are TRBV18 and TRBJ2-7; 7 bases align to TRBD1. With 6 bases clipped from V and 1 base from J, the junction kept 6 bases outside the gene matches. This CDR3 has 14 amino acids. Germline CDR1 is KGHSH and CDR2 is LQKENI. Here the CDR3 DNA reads TGTGCCAGCTCCGGGACAGCCTTATCCTACGAGCAGTACTTC. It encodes CASSGTALSYEQYF.

The CDR3 here is CASSFLAGQGYEQYF. The CDR3 bases are TGTGCCAGCAGCTTCCTGGCCGGACAGGGCTACGAGCAGTACTTC. This sequence joins TRBV7-3 and TRBJ2-7, with TRBD1 matching over 8 bases. The CDR3 has 15 amino acids. Germline loops: CDR1 SGHTA, CDR2 FQGTGA. With 3 bases clipped from V and 3 bases from J, the junction kept 7 bases outside the gene matches.

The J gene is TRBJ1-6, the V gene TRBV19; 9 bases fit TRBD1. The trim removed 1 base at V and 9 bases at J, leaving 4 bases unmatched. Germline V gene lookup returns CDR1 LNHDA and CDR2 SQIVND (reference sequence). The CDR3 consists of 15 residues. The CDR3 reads CASSIAGQGSSPLHF. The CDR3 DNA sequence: TGTGCCAGTAGTATAGCCGGACAGGGGTCTTCACCCCTCCACTTT.

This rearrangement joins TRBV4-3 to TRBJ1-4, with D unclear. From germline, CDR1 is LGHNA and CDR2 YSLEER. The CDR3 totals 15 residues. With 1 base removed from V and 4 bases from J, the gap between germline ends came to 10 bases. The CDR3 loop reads CASSQGTSDNEKLFF. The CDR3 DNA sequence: TGCGCCAGCAGCCAAGGTACCAGCGATAATGAAAAACTGTTTTTT.

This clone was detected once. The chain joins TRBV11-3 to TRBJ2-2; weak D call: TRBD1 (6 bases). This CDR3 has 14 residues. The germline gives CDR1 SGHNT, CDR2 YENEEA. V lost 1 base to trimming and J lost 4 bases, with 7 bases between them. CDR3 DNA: TGTGCCAGCAGCTTAGGGGACACCACCGGGGAGCTGTTTTTT. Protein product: CASSLGDTTGELFF.

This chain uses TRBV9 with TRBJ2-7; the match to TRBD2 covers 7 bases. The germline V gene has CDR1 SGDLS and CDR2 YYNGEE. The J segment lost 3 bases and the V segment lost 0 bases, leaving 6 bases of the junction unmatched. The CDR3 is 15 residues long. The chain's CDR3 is CASSVESAGFYEQYF. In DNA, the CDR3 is TGTGCCAGCAGCGTAGAGTCAGCGGGGTTCTACGAGCAGTACTTC.

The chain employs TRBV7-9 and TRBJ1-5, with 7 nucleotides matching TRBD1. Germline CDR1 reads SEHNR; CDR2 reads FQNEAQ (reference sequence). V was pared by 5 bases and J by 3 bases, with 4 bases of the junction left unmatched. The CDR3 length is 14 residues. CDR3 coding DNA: TGTGCCAGCAGCCGGACAGGCCACAATCAGCCCCAGCATTTT. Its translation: CASSRTGHNQPQHF.

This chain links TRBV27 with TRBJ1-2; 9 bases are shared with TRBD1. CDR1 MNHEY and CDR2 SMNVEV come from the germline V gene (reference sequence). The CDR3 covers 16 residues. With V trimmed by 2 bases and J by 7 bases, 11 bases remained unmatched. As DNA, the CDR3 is TGTGCCAGCAGTTTAGGGTCCGGGACAGGGTTGGGTGGCTACACCTTC. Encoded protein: CASSLGSGTGLGGYTF.

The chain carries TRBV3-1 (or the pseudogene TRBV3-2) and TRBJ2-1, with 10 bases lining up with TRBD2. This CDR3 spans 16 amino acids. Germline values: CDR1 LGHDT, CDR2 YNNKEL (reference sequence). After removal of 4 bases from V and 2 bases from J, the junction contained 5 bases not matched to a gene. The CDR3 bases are TGTGCCAGCAGCCGCCTTCTAGCGGGAGCCTACAATGAGCAGTTCTTC. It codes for CASSRLLAGAYNEQFF.